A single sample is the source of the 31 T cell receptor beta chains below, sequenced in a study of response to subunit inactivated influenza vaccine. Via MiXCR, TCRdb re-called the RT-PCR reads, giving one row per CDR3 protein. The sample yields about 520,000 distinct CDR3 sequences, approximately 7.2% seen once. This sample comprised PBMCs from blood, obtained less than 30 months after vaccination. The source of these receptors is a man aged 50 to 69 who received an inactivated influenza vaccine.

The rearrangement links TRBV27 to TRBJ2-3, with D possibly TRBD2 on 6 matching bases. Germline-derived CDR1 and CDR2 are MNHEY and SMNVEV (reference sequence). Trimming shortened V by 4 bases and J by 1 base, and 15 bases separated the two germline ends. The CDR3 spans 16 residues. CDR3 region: CASSSITSTRTDTQYF. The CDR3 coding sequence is TGTGCCAGCAGTTCGATTACTAGCACGCGCACAGATACGCAGTATTTT.

The CDR3 coding sequence is TGTGCCTGGACAGGGACAGTCCGCATGAACACTGAAGCTTTCTTT. It specifies CAWTGTVRMNTEAFF. This chain uses TRBV30 with TRBJ1-1, with TRBD1 matching 7 bases. V was pared by 4 bases and J by 0 bases, with 8 bases of the junction left unmatched. CDR3 length: 15 amino acids. Per germline, CDR1 GTSNPN and CDR2 SVGIG (reference sequence).

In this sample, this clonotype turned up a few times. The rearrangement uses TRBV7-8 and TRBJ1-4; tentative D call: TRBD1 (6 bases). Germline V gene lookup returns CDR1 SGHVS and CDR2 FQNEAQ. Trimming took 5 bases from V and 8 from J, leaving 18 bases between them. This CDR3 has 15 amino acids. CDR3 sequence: CASSEQGGGGEKLFF. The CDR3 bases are TGTGCCAGCAGCGAACAGGGAGGCGGTGGAGAAAAACTGTTTTTT.

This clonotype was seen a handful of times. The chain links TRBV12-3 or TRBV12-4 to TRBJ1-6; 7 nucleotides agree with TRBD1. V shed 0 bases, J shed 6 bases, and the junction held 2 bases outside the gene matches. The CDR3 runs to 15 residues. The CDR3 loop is CASSLAGQLNSPLHF. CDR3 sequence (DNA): TGTGCCAGCAGTTTAGCGGGACAGCTTAATTCACCCCTCCACTTT.

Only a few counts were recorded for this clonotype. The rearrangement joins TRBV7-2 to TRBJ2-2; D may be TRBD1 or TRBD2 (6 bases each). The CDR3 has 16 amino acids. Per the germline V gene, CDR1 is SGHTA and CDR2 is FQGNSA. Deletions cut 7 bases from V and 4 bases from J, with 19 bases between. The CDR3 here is CASTPNRGGGTGELFF. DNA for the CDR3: TGTGCCAGCACCCCCAACCGAGGGGGAGGCACCGGGGAGCTGTTTTTT.

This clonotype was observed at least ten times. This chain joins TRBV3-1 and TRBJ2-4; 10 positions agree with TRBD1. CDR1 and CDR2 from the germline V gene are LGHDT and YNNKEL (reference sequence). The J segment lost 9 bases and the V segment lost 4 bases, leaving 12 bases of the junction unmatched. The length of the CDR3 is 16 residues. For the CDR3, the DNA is TGTGCCAGCAGCCCTTGGACCGGGACAGGGGAGTGCATTCAGTACTTC. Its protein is CASSPWTGTGECIQYF.

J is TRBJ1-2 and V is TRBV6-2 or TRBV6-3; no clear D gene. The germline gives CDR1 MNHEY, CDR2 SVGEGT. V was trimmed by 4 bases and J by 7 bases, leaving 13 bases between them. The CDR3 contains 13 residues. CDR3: CASSSGHRGGYTF. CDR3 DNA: TGTGCCAGCAGTTCCGGGCATCGAGGTGGCTACACCTTC.

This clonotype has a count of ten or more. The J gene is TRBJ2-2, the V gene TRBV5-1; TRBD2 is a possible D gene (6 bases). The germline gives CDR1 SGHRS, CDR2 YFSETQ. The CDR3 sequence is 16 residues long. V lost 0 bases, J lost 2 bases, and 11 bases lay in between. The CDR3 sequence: CASSLGTTSNTGELFF. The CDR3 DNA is TGCGCCAGCAGCTTGGGGACAACTAGCAACACCGGGGAGCTGTTTTTT.

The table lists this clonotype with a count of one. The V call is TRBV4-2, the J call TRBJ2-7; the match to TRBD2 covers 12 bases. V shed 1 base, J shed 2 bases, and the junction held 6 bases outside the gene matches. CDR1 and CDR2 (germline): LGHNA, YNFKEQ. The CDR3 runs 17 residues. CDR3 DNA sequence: TGTGCCAGCAGCCAAGCGACCTGGACTAGCGGGACCTACGAGCAGTACTTC. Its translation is CASSQATWTSGTYEQYF.

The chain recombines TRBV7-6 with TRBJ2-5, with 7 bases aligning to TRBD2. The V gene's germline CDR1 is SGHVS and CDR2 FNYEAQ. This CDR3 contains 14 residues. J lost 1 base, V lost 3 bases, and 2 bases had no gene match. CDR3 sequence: CASSLTSFQETQYF. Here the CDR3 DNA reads TGTGCCAGCAGCTTGACTAGCTTCCAAGAGACCCAGTACTTC. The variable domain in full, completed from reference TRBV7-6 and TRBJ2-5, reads GAGVSQSPRYKVTKRGQDVALRCDPISGHVSLYWYRQALGQGPEFLTYFNYEAQQDKSGLPNDRFSAERPEGSISTLTIQRTEQRDSAMYRCASSLTSFQETQYFGPGTRLLVL.

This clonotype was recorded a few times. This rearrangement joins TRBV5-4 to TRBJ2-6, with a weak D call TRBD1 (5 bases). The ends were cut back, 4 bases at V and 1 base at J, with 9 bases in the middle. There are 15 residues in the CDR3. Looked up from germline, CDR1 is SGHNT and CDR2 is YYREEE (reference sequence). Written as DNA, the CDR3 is TGTGCCAGCAGCGTACAGGCATCTGGGGCCAACGTCCTGACTTTC. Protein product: CASSVQASGANVLTF.

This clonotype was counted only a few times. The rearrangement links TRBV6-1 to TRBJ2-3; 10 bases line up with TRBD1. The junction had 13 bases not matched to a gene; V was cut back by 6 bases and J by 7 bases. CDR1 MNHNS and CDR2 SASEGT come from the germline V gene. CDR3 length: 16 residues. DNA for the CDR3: TGTGCCAGCAGAGCACACTACCGGGACAGGGGTTATACGCAGTATTTT. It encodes CASRAHYRDRGYTQYF.

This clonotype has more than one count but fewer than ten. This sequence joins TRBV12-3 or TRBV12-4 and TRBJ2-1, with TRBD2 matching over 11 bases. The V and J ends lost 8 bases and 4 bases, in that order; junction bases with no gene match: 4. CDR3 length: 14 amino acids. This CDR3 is CASPGLAEYNEQFF. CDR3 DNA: TGTGCCAGCCCGGGACTAGCGGAGTACAATGAGCAGTTCTTC.

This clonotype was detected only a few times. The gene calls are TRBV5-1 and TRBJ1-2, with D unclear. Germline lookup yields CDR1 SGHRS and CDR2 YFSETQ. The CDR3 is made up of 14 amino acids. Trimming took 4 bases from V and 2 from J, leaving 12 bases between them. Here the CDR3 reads CASSQGSENYGYTF. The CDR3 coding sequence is TGCGCCAGCAGCCAAGGGTCAGAAAACTATGGCTACACCTTC.

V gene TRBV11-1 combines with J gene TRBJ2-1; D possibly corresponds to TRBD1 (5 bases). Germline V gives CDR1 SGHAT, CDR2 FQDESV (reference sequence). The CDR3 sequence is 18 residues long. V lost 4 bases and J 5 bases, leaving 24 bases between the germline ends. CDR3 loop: CASSSAGRQGIFDNEQFF. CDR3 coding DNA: TGTGCCAGCAGCTCCGCCGGCCGCCAGGGAATTTTTGACAATGAGCAGTTCTTC. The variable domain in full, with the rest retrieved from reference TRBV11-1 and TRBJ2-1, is EAEVAQSPRYKITEKSQAVAFWCDPISGHATLYWYRQILGQGPELLVQFQDESVVDDSQLPKDRFSAERLKGVDSTLKIQPAELGDSAMYLCASSSAGRQGIFDNEQFFGPGTRLTVL.

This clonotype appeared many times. CDR3 nucleotides: TGCAGTGCCATGACAGGGAACGGGGCAGATACGCAGTATTTT. Protein product: CSAMTGNGADTQYF. The chain joins TRBV20-1 to TRBJ2-3, with 7 bases lining up with TRBD1. The CDR3 has 14 amino acids. Unmatched junction bases numbered 10, after V lost 6 bases and J lost 4 bases. Germline-derived CDR1 and CDR2 are DFQATT and SNEGSKA (reference sequence).

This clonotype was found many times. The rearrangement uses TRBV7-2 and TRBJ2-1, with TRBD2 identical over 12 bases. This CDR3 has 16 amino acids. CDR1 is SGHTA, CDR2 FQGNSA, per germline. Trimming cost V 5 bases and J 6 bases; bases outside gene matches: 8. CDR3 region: CASSRPGLAGTNEQFF. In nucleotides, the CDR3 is TGTGCCAGCAGCCGTCCGGGACTAGCGGGCACCAATGAGCAGTTCTTC.

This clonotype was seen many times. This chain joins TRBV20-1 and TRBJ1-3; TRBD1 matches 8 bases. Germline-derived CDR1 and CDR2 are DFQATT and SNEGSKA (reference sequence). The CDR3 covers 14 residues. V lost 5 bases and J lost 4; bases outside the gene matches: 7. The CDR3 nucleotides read TGCAGTGCTCGACAGGGGCTGCAAGGAAACACCATATATTTT. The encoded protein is CSARQGLQGNTIYF.

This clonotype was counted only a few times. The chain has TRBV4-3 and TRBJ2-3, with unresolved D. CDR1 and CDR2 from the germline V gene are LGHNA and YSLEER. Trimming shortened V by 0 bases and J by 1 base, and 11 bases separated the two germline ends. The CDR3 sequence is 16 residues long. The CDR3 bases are TGCGCCAGCAGCCAAGATCTGCCAGGCGGCACAGATACGCAGTATTTT. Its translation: CASSQDLPGGTDTQYF.

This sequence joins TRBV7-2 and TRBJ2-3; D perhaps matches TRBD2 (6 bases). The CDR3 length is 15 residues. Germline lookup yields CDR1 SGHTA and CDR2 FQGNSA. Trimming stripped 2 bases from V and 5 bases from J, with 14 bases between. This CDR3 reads CASSLRWGVKDTQYF. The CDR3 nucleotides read TGTGCCAGCAGCTTAAGATGGGGGGTGAAAGATACGCAGTATTTT.

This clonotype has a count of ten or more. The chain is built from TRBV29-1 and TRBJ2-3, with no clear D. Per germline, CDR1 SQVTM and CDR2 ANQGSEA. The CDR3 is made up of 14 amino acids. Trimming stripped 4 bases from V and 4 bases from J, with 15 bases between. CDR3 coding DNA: TGCAGCGTTGGGCACTCGGTCCTCCCAGATACGCAGTATTTT. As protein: CSVGHSVLPDTQYF.

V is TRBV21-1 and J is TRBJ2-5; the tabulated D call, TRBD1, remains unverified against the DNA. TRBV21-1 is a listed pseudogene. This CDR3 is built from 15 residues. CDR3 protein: CATTKGAYRQETQYF. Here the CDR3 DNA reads TGTGCCACCACCAAGGGGGCTTACCGACAAGAGACCCAGTACTTC.

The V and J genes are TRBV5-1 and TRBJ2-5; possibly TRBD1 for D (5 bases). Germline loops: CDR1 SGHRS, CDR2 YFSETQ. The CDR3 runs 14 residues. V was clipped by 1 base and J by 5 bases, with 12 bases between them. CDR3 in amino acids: CASSLTIAGETQYF. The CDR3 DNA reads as TGCGCCAGCAGCTTGACAATAGCAGGGGAGACCCAGTACTTC.

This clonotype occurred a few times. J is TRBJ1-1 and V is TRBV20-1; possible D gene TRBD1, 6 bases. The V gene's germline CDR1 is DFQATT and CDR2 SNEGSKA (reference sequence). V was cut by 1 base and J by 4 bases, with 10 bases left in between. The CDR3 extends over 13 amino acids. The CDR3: CSARGTVRTEAFF. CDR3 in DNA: TGCAGTGCTAGAGGGACAGTCCGCACTGAAGCTTTCTTT.

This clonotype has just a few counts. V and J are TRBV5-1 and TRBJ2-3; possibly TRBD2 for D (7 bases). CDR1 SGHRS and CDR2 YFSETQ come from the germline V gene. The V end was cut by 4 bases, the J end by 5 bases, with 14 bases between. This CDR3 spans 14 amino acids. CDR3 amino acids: CASSPGGRVDTQYF. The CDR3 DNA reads TGCGCCAGCAGCCCCGGGGGGCGAGTAGATACGCAGTATTTT.

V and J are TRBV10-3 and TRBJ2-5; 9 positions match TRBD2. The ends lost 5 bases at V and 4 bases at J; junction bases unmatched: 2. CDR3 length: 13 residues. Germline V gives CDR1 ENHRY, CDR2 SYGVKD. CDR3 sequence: CAISSGRTETQYF. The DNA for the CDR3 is TGTGCCATCAGTAGCGGGAGGACAGAGACCCAGTACTTC.

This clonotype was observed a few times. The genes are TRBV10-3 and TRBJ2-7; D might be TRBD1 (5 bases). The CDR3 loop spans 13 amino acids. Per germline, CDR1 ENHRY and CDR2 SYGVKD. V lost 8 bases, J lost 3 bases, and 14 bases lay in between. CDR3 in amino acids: CAIRWTLLYEQYF. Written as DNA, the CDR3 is TGTGCCATCCGTTGGACACTTCTCTACGAGCAGTACTTC.

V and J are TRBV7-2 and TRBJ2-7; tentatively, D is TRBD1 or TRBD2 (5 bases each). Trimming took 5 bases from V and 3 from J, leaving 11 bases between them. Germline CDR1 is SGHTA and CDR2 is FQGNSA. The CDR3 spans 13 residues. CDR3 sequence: CASSNPGSYEQYF. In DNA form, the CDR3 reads TGTGCCAGCAGCAACCCAGGGAGCTACGAGCAGTACTTC.

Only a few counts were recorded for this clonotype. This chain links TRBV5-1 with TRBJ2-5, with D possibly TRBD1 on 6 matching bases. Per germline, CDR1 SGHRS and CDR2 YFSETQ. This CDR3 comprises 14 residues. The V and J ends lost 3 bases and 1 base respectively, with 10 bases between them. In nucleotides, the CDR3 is TGCGCCAGCAGCTCCCGGGACACCCAAGAGACCCAGTACTTC. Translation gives CASSSRDTQETQYF.

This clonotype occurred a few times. CDR3 sequence reads: CASSSAISYEQYF. As DNA, the CDR3 is TGTGCCAGCAGCTCGGCTATCTCCTACGAGCAGTACTTC. The chain links TRBV27 to TRBJ2-7; no firm D call. Germline V lookup: CDR1 MNHEY, CDR2 SMNVEV (reference sequence). The V end was cut by 6 bases, the J end by 0 bases, with 9 bases between. The CDR3 consists of 13 residues.

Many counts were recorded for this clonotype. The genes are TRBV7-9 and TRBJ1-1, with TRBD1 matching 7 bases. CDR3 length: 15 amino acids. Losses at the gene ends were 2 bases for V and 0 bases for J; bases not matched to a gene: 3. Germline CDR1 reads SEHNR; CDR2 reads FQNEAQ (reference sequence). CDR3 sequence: CASSLSGTVNTEAFF. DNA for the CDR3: TGTGCCAGCAGCTTAAGTGGGACAGTGAACACTGAAGCTTTCTTT. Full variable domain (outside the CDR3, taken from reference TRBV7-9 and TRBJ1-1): DTGVSQNPRHKITKRGQNVTFRCDPISEHNRLYWYRQTLGQGPEFLTYFQNEAQLEKSRLLSDRFSAERPKGSFSTLEIQRTEQGDSAMYLCASSLSGTVNTEAFFGQGTRLTVV.